The sample holds a few counts of the clone carrying this T cell receptor beta chain. This record belongs to a study of blood T cells in healthy people across ages. It was with a sample-barcoded 5' primer and a J-beta primer mix that a second PCR of about 7 to 12 cycles was run. TCRdb reanalysed the 5' RACE reads using MiXCR and keeps one entry per CDR3 protein. Among 700,000 to 950,000 distinct CDR3 sequences listed, roughly 60% were seen once. This CDR3 has 15 amino acids. V lost 7 bases to trimming and J lost 6 bases; unmatched junction nucleotides: 9. Germline lookup yields CDR1 SNHLY and CDR2 FYNNEI.

The rearrangement uses TRBV2 and TRBJ2-1, with TRBD2 identical over 10 bases. The source material was blood. This receptor was obtained from a man aged 25-45 years in good health. This CDR3 reads CASMSVLAGVNEQFF. The CDR3 DNA sequence: TGTGCCAGCATGAGCGTGCTAGCGGGAGTCAATGAGCAGTTCTTC.